This T cell receptor beta chain is from a study of blood T cell repertoires in COVID-19. Looking at the study overall: Italy, Spain and the United States were the sources of the convalescent and acute COVID-19 samples. PBMCs, B-cell-depleted T cells, or T cells were the source of the cDNA or gDNA that made up the material.

V gave up 3 bases and J gave up 5 bases, with 11 bases separating them. The CDR3 consists of 14 residues. The germline V gene encodes CDR1 GTSNPN and CDR2 SVGIG (reference sequence). Per the original data handling: Cell counts per sample came from amplifying reference gene primers. Some clones are missing from TCRdb's copy, which holds only in-frame ones; the method was immunoSEQ multiplex PCR. V, J and clone size are taken as reported in that table, and D and trimming were inferred from the DNA itself. The sample holds some 160,000 clones; more than 75% are singletons and the top ten take less than 4.5%.

The source of this sequence is a man between 60 and 75 years old with acute or convalescent COVID-19. V gene TRBV30 combines with J gene TRBJ1-6; possibly TRBD1 for D (5 bases). The sample taken for sequencing was peripheral blood. The DNA for the CDR3 is TGTGCCTGGAGGGAGGGGCCAGATAATTCACCCCTCCACTTT. Its translation is CAWREGPDNSPLHF.